These 3 T cell receptor beta chains were sequenced from one sample in a study of blood T cells in healthy people across ages. With a J-beta primer mix and a sample-barcoded 5' primer, a second PCR ran roughly 6 to 12 cycles. A single record per CDR3 protein comes from TCRdb applying MiXCR to the 5' RACE reads. Of some 1.4 million distinct CDR3 sequences in the sample, around two fifths were seen once. The sequencing input was blood. The source is a woman between 18 and 29 years old in good health.

This sequence joins TRBV28 and TRBJ2-7; 8 bases are a match to TRBD1. Germline V gives CDR1 MDHEN, CDR2 SYDVKM. V trimming: 2 bases; J trimming: 0 bases; junction bases outside the gene matches: 9. This CDR3 has 17 amino acids. This CDR3 reads CASSLPGTGGSSYEQYF. The DNA of the CDR3 is TGTGCCAGCAGTTTACCCGGGACAGGCGGTAGCTCCTACGAGCAGTACTTC.

As concerns this clonotype: A much bigger clone sits one base away, suggesting this may be a read error. The V and J genes are TRBV4-1 and TRBJ1-2, with D possibly being TRBD1 (5 bases). This CDR3 is 12 amino acids long. Germline CDR1 and CDR2: MGHRA and YSYEKL. The CDR3 DNA reads as TGCGTCAGCAGCGTCGGGACCGCCGGCTACACCTTC. Protein sequence: CVSSVGTAGYTF.

The chain recombines TRBV27 with TRBJ1-4, with a possible D match to TRBD1 (5 bases). This CDR3 is 14 amino acids long. V lost 4 bases, J lost 10 bases, and 16 bases lay in between. Per the germline V gene, CDR1 is MNHEY and CDR2 is SMNVEV (reference sequence). The CDR3 sequence is CASSSRSGTVKLFF. The CDR3 DNA reads TGTGCCAGCAGTTCCAGGTCCGGGACGGTAAAACTGTTTTTT.